The TCR beta chain under discussion was sequenced for a study of cytomegalovirus exposure and HLA in healthy donors. Regarding the study as a whole: In all likelihood, a cluster of highly shared sequence variants was a sequencing artifact. Later genetic work tied a missense DCLRE1C variant to beta-chain V and J trimming.

The study ran its PCR with 60 Vbeta and 13 Jbeta primers. Some clones are missing from TCRdb's copy, which holds only in-frame ones; the method was immunoSEQ multiplex PCR. The sample shows roughly 86,000 clones, about 79% of them seen only once. As concerns this clone: Antigen specificity is unknown.

This CDR3 comprises 15 residues. V lost 3 bases and J lost 5; bases outside the gene matches: 6. Looked up from germline, CDR1 is LNHDA and CDR2 is SQIVND (reference sequence). The TCR sequence derives from a female donor in good health and CMV-seronegative. The chain recombines TRBV19 with TRBJ2-5, with 10 positions matching TRBD2. Sequencing was performed on PBMCs. This chain's CDR3 is CASSIQRGGRETQYF. The CDR3 DNA sequence: TGTGCCAGTAGTATCCAGCGGGGGGGCCGGGAGACCCAGTACTTC. The full variable domain, with the rest looked up from reference TRBV19 and TRBJ2-5, is DGGITQSPKYLFRKEGQNVTLSCEQNLNHDAMYWYRQDPGQGLRLIYYSQIVNDFQKGDIAEGYSVSREKKESFPLTVTSAQKNPTAFYLCASSIQRGGRETQYFGPGTRLLVL.